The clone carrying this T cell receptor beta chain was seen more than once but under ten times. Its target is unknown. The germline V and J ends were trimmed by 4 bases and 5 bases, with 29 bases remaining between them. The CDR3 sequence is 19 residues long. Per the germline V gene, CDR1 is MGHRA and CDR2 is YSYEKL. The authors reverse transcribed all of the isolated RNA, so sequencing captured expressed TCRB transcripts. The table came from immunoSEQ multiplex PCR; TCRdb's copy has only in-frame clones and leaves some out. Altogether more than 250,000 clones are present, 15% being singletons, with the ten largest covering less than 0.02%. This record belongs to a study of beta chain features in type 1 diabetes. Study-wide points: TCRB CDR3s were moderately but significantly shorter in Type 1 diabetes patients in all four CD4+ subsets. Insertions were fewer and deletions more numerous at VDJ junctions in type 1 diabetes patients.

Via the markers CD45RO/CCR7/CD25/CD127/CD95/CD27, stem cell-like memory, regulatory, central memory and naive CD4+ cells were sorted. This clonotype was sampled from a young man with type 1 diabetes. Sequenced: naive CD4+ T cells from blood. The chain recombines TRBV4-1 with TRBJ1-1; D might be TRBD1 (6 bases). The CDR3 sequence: CASSLLGTGIRGLETEAFF. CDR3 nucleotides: TGCGCCAGCAGCCTTTTGGGTACAGGGATCAGAGGACTAGAGACTGAAGCTTTCTTT.